The sequence of this TCR beta chain was determined in a study of blood T cell repertoires in COVID-19. Study in general: Acute-phase and convalescent COVID-19 samples originated in the United States, Italy and Spain. T cells, B-cell-depleted T cells, or PBMCs provided the cDNA or gDNA that served as material.

In the original analysis: Reference gene primers were amplified, and this amplification served to estimate nucleated cell counts. Profiled with immunoSEQ multiplex PCR; TCRdb holds only in-frame clones, not every one. The DNA was the basis for D and trimming; V, J and clone size are from that table. The data show about 94,000 clones, with about 80% seen just once and roughly 19% held by the top ten. V was clipped by 9 bases and J by 5 bases; unmatched bases: 9. The CDR3 totals 13 residues. Germline CDR1 is KGHDR and CDR2 is SFDVKD. This chain connects TRBV24-1 to TRBJ2-7, with 7 nucleotides matching TRBD1. The sequencing sample was made of peripheral blood. This TCR came from a human donor in a cohort sampled during active COVID-19. The chain's CDR3 is CATSRTGQDEQYF. The DNA of the CDR3 is TGTGCCACCTCTCGGACAGGCCAGGACGAGCAGTACTTC.